This T cell receptor (beta chain) was captured by sequencing in a study of STAT5B mutations in CD4+ large granular lymphocyte leukemia. Overall study results and limits: Data were not HLA-matched across samples. Patient CD4-sorted repertoires looked more clonal than healthy CD4+ repertoires, even without putative leukemic clones. Roughly 27% of private leukemic clonotypes occurred rarely in other patients' non-leukemic repertoires. Compared with healthy controls (2/35), patient top clones favored TRBV06 (8/27).

V lost 2 bases, J lost 7 bases, and 8 bases stayed unmatched. CDR3 length: 16 amino acids. From germline, CDR1 is SGHVS and CDR2 FNYEAQ. Details on this clone: Its antigen is as yet unknown.

Only in-frame clones appear in the TCRdb table, and some are missing; sequencing was by immunoSEQ multiplex PCR. The table shows approximately 32,000 clones, with about nine tenths occurring only once. The sequence came from a human donor in good health. The sample consisted of CD4+ T cells from blood buffy coats. The V gene is TRBV7-6, the J gene TRBJ2-2, with 9 bases fitting TRBD1. The CDR3 sequence is CASSLYNRGRGGELFF. CDR3 nucleotides: TGTGCCAGCAGCTTATATAACAGGGGGCGCGGCGGGGAGCTGTTTTTT.